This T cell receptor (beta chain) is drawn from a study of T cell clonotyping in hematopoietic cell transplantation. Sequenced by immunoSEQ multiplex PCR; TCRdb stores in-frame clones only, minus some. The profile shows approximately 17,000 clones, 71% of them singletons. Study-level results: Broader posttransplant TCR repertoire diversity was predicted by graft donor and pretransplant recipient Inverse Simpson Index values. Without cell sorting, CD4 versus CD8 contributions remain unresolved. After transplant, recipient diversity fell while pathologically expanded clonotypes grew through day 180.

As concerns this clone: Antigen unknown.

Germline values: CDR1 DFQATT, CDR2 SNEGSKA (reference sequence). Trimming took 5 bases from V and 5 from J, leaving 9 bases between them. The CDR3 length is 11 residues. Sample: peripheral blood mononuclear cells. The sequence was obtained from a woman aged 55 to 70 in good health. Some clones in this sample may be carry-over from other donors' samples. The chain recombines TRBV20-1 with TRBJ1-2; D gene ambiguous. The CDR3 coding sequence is TGCAGTGCTTCCTCGATTTATGGCTACACCTTC. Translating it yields CSASSIYGYTF.